The next 17 T cell receptor beta chains were all read from a single sample in a study of CXCR3-negative and CXCR3-positive naive CD8 T cells (dated by TCRdb to the late 2010s). The sequencer was a NextSeq 550. The Human TCR Profiling Kit (MiLaboratory) was used to make UMI-labeled 5' RACE TRB cDNA libraries. The reads went through TCRdb reprocessing, and each CDR3 protein sequence gets one entry with no DNA. The data table for this sample lists 41,000 or so distinct CDR3 sequences. The ten largest clones capture around 1.9% of the sample. Sequenced sample: naive CXCR3- CD8+ T cells from blood. In light of the paper, this sample's cell subset or site label describes: CD45RO-CCR7+CD27+CD95- naive CD8+ T cells lacking CXCR3 (TNR3-). All receptors come from a human donor in good health. Some clones in this sample may be carry-over from other donors' samples.

This sequence joins TRBV5-5 and TRBJ2-3; TCRdb calls TRBD1, which cannot be checked without DNA. The CDR3 consists of 15 residues. Germline-derived CDR1 and CDR2 are SGHKS and YYEKEE (reference sequence). CDR3: CASSIPGGEADTQYF.

V usage is TRBV29-1 and J usage is TRBJ1-2; the TCRdb D gene call, TRBD1, has no DNA to confirm it. Per the germline V gene, CDR1 is SQVTM and CDR2 is ANQGSEA. This CDR3 contains 17 residues. The CDR3 sequence: CSTEGQGSRRGDYGYTF.

The chain employs TRBV7-3 and TRBJ2-3; there is no DNA to check the TCRdb D call of TRBD1. Germline V gene lookup returns CDR1 SGHTA and CDR2 FQGTGA. The CDR3 loop spans 14 amino acids. CDR3 in amino acids: CASSSGTGTDTQYF.

V gene TRBV7-9 combines with J gene TRBJ1-1. Germline loops: CDR1 SEHNR, CDR2 FQNEAQ (reference sequence). The CDR3 extends over 15 amino acids. The CDR3 reads CASSLVSGTLTEAFF.

The chain combines TRBV7-8 with TRBJ2-5; TCRdb selects TRBD1, and the lack of DNA leaves this call unchecked. CDR3 length: 16 amino acids. Germline values: CDR1 SGHVS, CDR2 FQNEAQ. CDR3: CASSSDKWRNQETQYF.

The gene calls are TRBV27 and TRBJ2-1; TCRdb calls TRBD1, which cannot be checked without DNA. There are 15 residues in the CDR3. Germline V CDR1 and CDR2: MNHEY, SMNVEV (reference sequence). This chain's CDR3 is CASSLPGQDLNEQFF.

The J gene is TRBJ1-6, the V gene TRBV14; without DNA, the TCRdb call of TRBD1 cannot be checked. Germline V gene sequence: CDR1 SGHDN, CDR2 FVKESK. This CDR3 has 15 amino acids. This CDR3 reads CASSQSGQGYSPLHF.

The genes are TRBV5-4 and TRBJ2-7; the D call of TRBD1 rests on TCRdb alone, since no DNA is present to check it. Germline values: CDR1 SGHNT, CDR2 YYREEE (reference sequence). CDR3 length equals 15 residues. The CDR3 reads CASSLKGTQRVGQYF.

The rearrangement uses TRBV7-9 and TRBJ2-1; TCRdb reports TRBD1, a call that lacks DNA to check it against. CDR3 length: 17 amino acids. Germline V gene data show CDR1 as SEHNR and CDR2 as FQNEAQ (reference sequence). CDR3 residues: CASSQLGGTLGYNEQFF.

The V gene is TRBV18, the J gene TRBJ2-4; TCRdb selects TRBD1, and the lack of DNA leaves this call unchecked. The CDR3 totals 16 residues. Per germline, CDR1 KGHSH and CDR2 LQKENI. CDR3 residues: CASSPSQTGEWNIQYF.

The V and J genes are TRBV28 and TRBJ2-7; absent DNA, TCRdb's TRBD1 call cannot be checked. Germline V gene sequence: CDR1 MDHEN, CDR2 SYDVKM. This CDR3 contains 15 residues. The CDR3 sequence: CASSPSGTGGYEQYF.

The CDR3 reads CASSGGRSYEQYF. This chain joins TRBV9 and TRBJ2-7; with no DNA, the TCRdb D assignment of TRBD1 cannot be verified. From germline, CDR1 is SGDLS and CDR2 YYNGEE. This CDR3 comprises 13 residues.

V and J are TRBV29-1 and TRBJ1-1; without DNA, the TCRdb call of TRBD1 cannot be checked. The CDR3 covers 13 residues. The V gene's germline CDR1 is SQVTM and CDR2 ANQGSEA. CDR3 sequence reads: CSATDGIGTEAFF.

The rearrangement joins TRBV12-3 or TRBV12-4 to TRBJ2-7; with no DNA, the TCRdb D assignment of TRBD1 cannot be verified. This CDR3 is built from 13 residues. The CDR3 region is CASSQGGSYEQYF.

This rearrangement joins TRBV7-3 to TRBJ1-1. CDR3 length: 15 residues. Germline V gene data show CDR1 as SGHTA and CDR2 as FQGTGA. The CDR3 here is CASSLTGQANTEAFF. Filled out from reference TRBV7-3 and TRBJ1-1, the complete variable domain reads GAGVSQTPSNKVTEKGKYVELRCDPISGHTALYWYRQSLGQGPEFLIYFQGTGAADDSGLPNDRFFAVRPEGSVSTLKIQRTERGDSAVYLCASSLTGQANTEAFFGQGTRLTVV.

This clonotype is called medium-sized based on its frequency. The V and J genes are TRBV6-2 or TRBV6-3 and TRBJ2-5; TCRdb designates TRBD1, a call that cannot be tested without DNA. Germline CDR1 and CDR2: MNHEY and SVGEGT. This CDR3 is built from 15 residues. The CDR3 spells CASSPRGTPQETQYF.

The chain has TRBV7-9 and TRBJ1-5; TCRdb calls TRBD1, which cannot be checked without DNA. CDR1 and CDR2 (germline): SEHNR, FQNEAQ (reference sequence). The CDR3 has 13 amino acids. CDR3 protein: CASSWDRNQPQHF.